Listed below are T cell receptor beta chains from one sample, sequenced in a study of CD8+ T cells in alopecia areata. Data came from immunoSEQ multiplex PCR; TCRdb stores just in-frame clones and leaves some out. The table lists around 250,000 clones, about 68% of them singletons. The input for sequencing was CD4+ T cells sorted from blood, taken at week 0. The receptor source for this set is a human donor with alopecia areata. Each CDR3 is given with its conserved first and last residue. The D gene is left open where the match is weak. Only some rows state a clone size, as once, few, many or a class for expanded clones.

clone size,D gene,V gene,J gene,CDR3 length,CDR3 DNA,CDR3 protein
.,TRBD1,TRBV27,TRBJ1-2,17,TGTGCCAGCAGTCTAAGACTTCCGGGACAGGGGAGCTATGGCTACACCTTC,CASSLRLPGQGSYGYTF
.,.,TRBV7-8,TRBJ2-7,15,TGTGCCAGCAGCTTGGGGGGTGTATCCACCTACGAGCAGTACTTC,CASSLGGVSTYEQYF
.,.,TRBV4-3,TRBJ2-1,15,TGCGCCAGCAGCCAAGACCGAGGGGGGTACAATGAGCAGTTCTTC,CASSQDRGGYNEQFF
.,.,TRBV4-1,TRBJ2-4,12,TGCGCCAGCAGCCAAGATCGTAGGTTCACGTACTTC,CASSQDRRFTYF
.,.,TRBV5-1,TRBJ2-7,13,TGCGCCAGCGGGACACCTACATCCTACGAGCAGTACTTC,CASGTPTSYEQYF
.,.,TRBV4-2,TRBJ2-7,14,TGTGCCAGCAGCCAAGTTCTGAGGATCGCCGAGCAGTACTTC,CASSQVLRIAEQYF
.,TRBD1,TRBV6-6,TRBJ1-5,14,TGTGCCAGCAGTGGAGGGACAGGGAGCCAGCCCCAGCATTTT,CASSGGTGSQPQHF
once,TRBD2,TRBV2,TRBJ2-5,14,TGTGCCAGCAGTGAAATAGCGGGGGGCGAGACCCAGTACTTC,CASSEIAGGETQYF
.,.,TRBV29-1,TRBJ2-1,15,TGCAGCGTGGGAGTTCGTGGGAGCTCCTACAATGAGCAGTTCTTC,CSVGVRGSSYNEQFF
.,.,TRBV6-1,TRBJ1-5,14,TGTGCCAGCAGAACAGGCATGGGAACTCAGCCCCAGCATTTT,CASRTGMGTQPQHF
.,TRBD1,TRBV30,TRBJ2-7,13,TGTGCCTGTACGACAGGGGCCTCCTACGAGCAGTACTTC,CACTTGASYEQYF
.,.,TRBV6-5,TRBJ2-7,11,TGTGCCAGCAGTTTGAACTACGAGCAGTACTTC,CASSLNYEQYF
.,.,TRBV27,TRBJ1-6,11,TGTGCCAGCAGGGGGCGTTCACCCCTCCACTTT,CASRGRSPLHF
few,.,TRBV2,TRBJ2-7,14,TGTGCCAGCAGTGTAACTGGGAACTCCTACGAGCAGTACTTC,CASSVTGNSYEQYF
.,.,TRBV27,TRBJ2-7,14,TGTGCCAGCAGTTTGGTGCCTGAATCCTACGAGCAGTACTTC,CASSLVPESYEQYF
once,TRBD1,TRBV30,TRBJ1-3,13,TGTGCCTGGAGTCAGGGGGCTGGAAACACCATATATTTT,CAWSQGAGNTIYF
once,.,TRBV29-1,TRBJ2-1,11,TGCAGCGCGGACGAGGGAGGTGAGCAGTTCTTC,CSADEGGEQFF
few,TRBD1,TRBV30,TRBJ2-5,14,TGTGCCTGGAGTTGGACAGGGCTAAGAGAGACCCAGTACTTC,CAWSWTGLRETQYF
.,.,TRBV2,TRBJ2-5,11,TGTGCCAGCAACAGGGAAGAGACCCAGTACTTC,CASNREETQYF
.,.,TRBV7-9,TRBJ1-2,15,TGTGCCAGCAGCCCCTCCGTCGGTTCAAACTATGGCTACACCTTC,CASSPSVGSNYGYTF
.,TRBD1,TRBV7-9,TRBJ2-4,14,TGTGCCAGCAGCCCGGACAGGGCCAAAAACATTCAGTACTTC,CASSPDRAKNIQYF
.,.,TRBV9,TRBJ2-3,15,TGTGCCAGCAGCGTAGGGTTTCGAGCGGTTGCTACGCAGTATTTT,CASSVGFRAVATQYF
.,TRBD1,TRBV25-1,TRBJ2-7,14,TGTGCCACCTCCCCGGGACAGGGGTCCTACGAGCAGTACTTC,CATSPGQGSYEQYF
few,.,TRBV30,TRBJ1-3,13,TGTGCCTGGAGTGTGGGCAGTGGAAACACCATATATTTT,CAWSVGSGNTIYF
.,TRBD1,TRBV29-1,TRBJ2-6,16,TGCAGCGTTGCGAGGACAGGGAGCTCTGGGGCCAACGTCCTGACTTTC,CSVARTGSSGANVLTF
.,.,TRBV29-1,TRBJ2-3,13,TGCAGCGTCACCCCTGGGCCGCCGAATACGCAGTATTTT,CSVTPGPPNTQYF
.,.,TRBV30,TRBJ2-2,14,TGTGCCTGGAGCAAGGGTCCGGTCACCGGGGAGCTGTTTTTT,CAWSKGPVTGELFF
.,TRBD1,TRBV7-2,TRBJ1-2,14,TGTGCCAGCAGCTTAAGACAGGGAGCTAGTGGCTACACCTTC,CASSLRQGASGYTF